The 26 T cell receptor beta chains reported below all come from one sample, sequenced in a study of T cell changes during pregnancy in multiple sclerosis (dated by TCRdb to the late 2010s). Library preparation used the immunoSEQ multiplex PCR assay. TCRdb took over this immuneACCESS table, retaining in-frame rearrangements with V and J assigned. Such tables are incomplete; in checked studies, under half of the missing clones stem from an unresolved V gene, and the remainder is unexplained. The sample has more than 30,000 clones on record, around 90% of them singletons. The ten largest clones represent roughly 10% of the sample. The source was CD8+ T cells from peripheral blood mononuclear cells, collected in the first trimester of pregnancy. These TCRs come from a female donor with multiple sclerosis, enrolled in a pregnancy study.

This rearrangement joins TRBV15 to TRBJ2-3, with D maybe TRBD2 (6 bases). The V gene lost 4 bases and the J gene lost 0 bases, with 14 bases spanning the gap. The V gene's germline CDR1 is LNHNV and CDR2 YYDKDF (reference sequence). The CDR3 consists of 16 residues. The CDR3 sequence is CATSIVPGLSTDTQYF. The CDR3 region has the DNA TGTGCCACCAGCATTGTACCGGGACTTAGCACAGATACGCAGTATTTT.

This clone was found a few times. The chain couples TRBV7-9 to TRBJ1-2; D not resolved. Germline lookup yields CDR1 SEHNR and CDR2 FQNEAQ (reference sequence). This CDR3 contains 15 residues. The ends were cut back, 6 bases at V and 3 bases at J, with 17 bases in the middle. The CDR3 nucleotides read TGTGCCAGCAGTCAAACGGAGGAGTACGACTATGGCTACACCTTC. It specifies CASSQTEEYDYGYTF.

The chain links TRBV19 to TRBJ2-7, with D unclear. Germline lookup yields CDR1 LNHDA and CDR2 SQIVND (reference sequence). The CDR3 consists of 14 residues. Trimming took off 5 bases at V and 0 bases at J, with 11 bases between the two ends. For the CDR3, the DNA is TGTGCCAGTAGTTTTACACAGAGCTCCTACGAGCAGTACTTC. Translation: CASSFTQSSYEQYF.

The chain couples TRBV29-1 to TRBJ2-7; tentative D call: TRBD1 (6 bases). Germline lookup yields CDR1 SQVTM and CDR2 ANQGSEA. This CDR3 region has 13 residues. V lost 4 bases and J 4 bases, leaving 14 bases between the germline ends. CDR3 in amino acids: CSVGSGEWYEQYF. As DNA, the CDR3 is TGCAGCGTTGGCTCAGGGGAATGGTACGAGCAGTACTTC.

The chain has TRBV11-3 and TRBJ1-1; D is undetermined. The V end was cut by 5 bases, the J end by 1 base, with 5 bases between. The length of the CDR3 is 12 residues. Germline values: CDR1 SGHNT, CDR2 YENEEA. CDR3 amino acids: CASSQQNTEAFF. The DNA of the CDR3 is TGTGCCAGCAGCCAACAGAACACTGAAGCTTTCTTT.

To note about this clone: A read error may be the cause here, since a much bigger clone is one base away. The V gene is TRBV6-5, the J gene TRBJ2-2; perhaps TRBD1 as D (5 bases). Trimming cost V 6 bases and J 3 bases, with 8 bases left between them. The CDR3 totals 13 residues. Germline V CDR1 and CDR2: MNHEY, SVGAGI. This CDR3 is CASRKGDTGELFF. CDR3 sequence (DNA): TGTGCCAGCAGGAAAGGGGACACCGGGGAGCTGTTTTTT.

This chain links TRBV27 with TRBJ2-7; 7 bases align to TRBD1. CDR3 length: 11 residues. Germline CDR1 and CDR2: MNHEY and SMNVEV (reference sequence). V trimming: 5 bases; J trimming: 10 bases; junction bases outside the gene matches: 5. For the CDR3, the DNA is TGTGCCAGCAGTCCAGGGGGAAATCAGTACTTC. It specifies CASSPGGNQYF.

The table lists this clone with a count of one. The chain employs TRBV27 and TRBJ1-2, with D possibly TRBD1 on 6 matching bases. V was trimmed by 4 bases and J by 6 bases, leaving 12 bases between them. The CDR3 spans 13 residues. In germline, CDR1 is MNHEY, CDR2 SMNVEV (reference sequence). The CDR3 loop is CASSSTGLDGYTF. The CDR3 DNA reads as TGTGCCAGCAGTTCTACAGGGTTGGATGGCTACACCTTC.

The V and J genes are TRBV2 and TRBJ2-1; 13 bases map to TRBD2. Germline V CDR1 and CDR2: SNHLY, FYNNEI. The CDR3 is 15 residues long. J gave up 8 bases and V 7 bases, and 8 bases lay outside the gene matches. Here the CDR3 DNA reads TGTGCCAGCAAACTAGCGGGGGGGCCTCTGGATGAGCAGTTCTTC. It codes for CASKLAGGPLDEQFF.

This clone was observed many times. This sequence joins TRBV4-1 and TRBJ2-2; TRBD1 agrees at 7 bases. Unmatched junction bases numbered 4, after V lost 1 base and J lost 2 bases. Looked up from germline, CDR1 is MGHRA and CDR2 is YSYEKL. The length of the CDR3 is 16 residues. Here the CDR3 reads CASSQARDSNTGELFF. The DNA for the CDR3 is TGCGCCAGCAGCCAAGCCAGGGACAGCAACACCGGGGAGCTGTTTTTT.

The chain links TRBV18 to TRBJ1-4; D gene ambiguous. In germline, CDR1 is KGHSH, CDR2 LQKENI. This CDR3 has 18 residues. Trimming shortened V by 3 bases and J by 4 bases, and 21 bases separated the two germline ends. The CDR3 sequence is CASSPLPFPHSNNEKLFF. The CDR3, as DNA: TGTGCCAGCTCACCTCTCCCGTTCCCCCACAGCAATAATGAAAAACTGTTTTTT.

This clone was detected a few times. This chain connects TRBV13 to TRBJ1-6, with TRBD1 matching over 8 bases. The CDR3 length is 14 residues. Germline loops: CDR1 PRHDT, CDR2 FYEKMQ (reference sequence). The J segment lost 8 bases and the V segment lost 5 bases, leaving 5 bases of the junction unmatched. The CDR3 coding sequence is TGTGCCAGCAGCCGTCCGGACAGGGATTCACCCCTCCACTTT. Its protein is CASSRPDRDSPLHF.

The chain employs TRBV27 and TRBJ2-2; a weak D match, TRBD1 (6 bases). V dropped 2 bases and J dropped 3 bases, with 13 bases sitting between them. The V gene's germline CDR1 is MNHEY and CDR2 SMNVEV (reference sequence). The CDR3 runs to 16 residues. CDR3 nucleotide sequence: TGTGCCAGCAGTTTACTAGGGCCAGGGGACACCGGGGAGCTGTTTTTT. Amino acid sequence: CASSLLGPGDTGELFF.

This chain uses TRBV5-5 with TRBJ2-7; 9 bases line up with TRBD1. The trim removed 0 bases at V and 7 bases at J, leaving 8 bases unmatched. The CDR3 is 15 amino acids. The germline CDR1 and CDR2 sequences are SGHKS and YYEKEE (reference sequence). The CDR3 here is CASSLGGQGAFEQYF. The CDR3 DNA is TGTGCCAGCAGCTTGGGGGGACAGGGAGCCTTTGAGCAGTACTTC.

The rearrangement joins TRBV27 to TRBJ2-7; the match to TRBD2 covers 7 bases. Unmatched junction bases numbered 4, after V lost 5 bases and J lost 0 bases. From germline, CDR1 is MNHEY and CDR2 SMNVEV (reference sequence). The CDR3 is made up of 14 amino acids. The DNA of the CDR3 is TGTGCCAGCAGTCCCCGGGACTACTCCTACGAGCAGTACTTC. It is translated as CASSPRDYSYEQYF.

There are a few counts of this clone. The V call is TRBV5-4, the J call TRBJ1-2; no reliable D call. Per germline, CDR1 SGHNT and CDR2 YYREEE (reference sequence). The CDR3 is made up of 14 amino acids. V lost 5 bases and J lost 5, with 16 bases in between. The CDR3 is CASRPERDSYGYTF. The CDR3 bases are TGTGCCAGCAGACCGGAGAGGGATTCATATGGCTACACCTTC.

The V gene is TRBV7-6, the J gene TRBJ2-6, with a possible D match to TRBD2 (5 bases). Trimming left V 1 base short and J 3 bases short, with 13 bases between. Per the germline V gene, CDR1 is SGHVS and CDR2 is FNYEAQ. This CDR3 spans 17 amino acids. The DNA for the CDR3 is TGTGCCAGCAGCTTAGTGGGAGAAGGGAGTGGGGCCAACGTCCTGACTTTC. Its protein product is CASSLVGEGSGANVLTF.

This chain uses TRBV9 with TRBJ1-4; D unclear. V lost 0 bases to trimming and J lost 7 bases, with 13 bases between them. The CDR3 is 15 amino acids. Looked up from germline, CDR1 is SGDLS and CDR2 is YYNGEE. The CDR3 region has the DNA TGTGCCAGCAGCGTAGGTAACGCGGCTTTTGAAAAACTGTTTTTT. It is translated as CASSVGNAAFEKLFF.

V usage is TRBV5-4 and J usage is TRBJ2-7, with TRBD1 matching over 8 bases. The germline gives CDR1 SGHNT, CDR2 YYREEE (reference sequence). This CDR3 region has 16 residues. Losses at the gene ends were 1 base for V and 4 bases for J; bases not matched to a gene: 10. The CDR3 DNA is TGTGCCAGCAGCTTGTTTATGGGACAGGCTATGTACGAGCAGTACTTC. Amino acids: CASSLFMGQAMYEQYF.

This clone occurred once. V and J are TRBV28 and TRBJ2-3; perhaps TRBD2 as D (6 bases). This CDR3 has 16 residues. The V end was cut by 5 bases, the J end by 1 base, with 16 bases between. Germline V gene sequence: CDR1 MDHEN, CDR2 SYDVKM. The CDR3 coding sequence is TGTGCCAGCAGTGCTGCCCGGGAGTCGGGCACAGATACGCAGTATTTT. Translating gives CASSAARESGTDTQYF.

The V and J genes are TRBV30 and TRBJ1-1; tentatively, D is TRBD1 (6 bases). CDR3 length equals 14 residues. Germline lookup yields CDR1 GTSNPN and CDR2 SVGIG (reference sequence). The V end lost 1 base, the J end lost 4 bases, and 13 bases lay between the germline ends. DNA for the CDR3: TGTGCCTGGAGTGAGGTGGTAGGGGGCACTGAAGCTTTCTTT. Its translation: CAWSEVVGGTEAFF.

The rearrangement links TRBV11-2 to TRBJ1-6; 8 nucleotides align to TRBD1. From germline, CDR1 is SGHAT and CDR2 FQNNGV. The CDR3 covers 15 residues. V lost 6 bases, J lost 14 bases, and 15 bases stayed unmatched. CDR3 in amino acids: CASSNPGTGGWTLHF. The CDR3 coding sequence is TGTGCCAGCAGTAACCCCGGGACAGGTGGTTGGACCCTCCACTTT.

J is TRBJ1-5 and V is TRBV10-3; D uncertain. The V gene lost 2 bases and the J gene lost 2 bases, with 10 bases spanning the gap. The CDR3 covers 15 residues. Germline V CDR1 and CDR2: ENHRY, SYGVKD. This chain's CDR3 is CAISEGRNGNQPQHF. In DNA form, the CDR3 reads TGTGCCATCAGTGAGGGCAGAAATGGCAATCAGCCCCAGCATTTT.

The chain employs TRBV13 and TRBJ2-7, with TRBD1 matching 7 bases. The CDR3 covers 16 residues. Germline trimming cut 5 bases from V and 3 bases from J; bases unmatched to any gene: 13. The germline CDR1 and CDR2 sequences are PRHDT and FYEKMQ (reference sequence). Here the CDR3 DNA reads TGTGCCAGCAGCCAAGGGGTGGGACAGCTATACTACGAGCAGTACTTC. Its translation is CASSQGVGQLYYEQYF.

J is TRBJ2-6 and V is TRBV7-9; TRBD1 matches 7 bases. J gave up 2 bases and V 1 base, and 5 bases lay outside the gene matches. Germline loops: CDR1 SEHNR, CDR2 FQNEAQ (reference sequence). The CDR3 contains 17 residues. This chain's CDR3 is CASSLVTTGAGANVLTF. The CDR3 DNA is TGTGCCAGCAGCTTAGTCACAACAGGGGCTGGGGCCAACGTCCTGACTTTC.

This rearrangement joins TRBV11-3 to TRBJ1-3; 12 nucleotides agree with TRBD1. This CDR3 contains 18 residues. The ends lost 5 bases at V and 4 bases at J; junction bases unmatched: 12. Germline-derived CDR1 and CDR2 are SGHNT and YENEEA. CDR3 DNA: TGTGCCAGCAGCCAATGGGACAGGGGGCGCTTCTCGGGAAACACCATATATTTT. This sequence encodes CASSQWDRGRFSGNTIYF.